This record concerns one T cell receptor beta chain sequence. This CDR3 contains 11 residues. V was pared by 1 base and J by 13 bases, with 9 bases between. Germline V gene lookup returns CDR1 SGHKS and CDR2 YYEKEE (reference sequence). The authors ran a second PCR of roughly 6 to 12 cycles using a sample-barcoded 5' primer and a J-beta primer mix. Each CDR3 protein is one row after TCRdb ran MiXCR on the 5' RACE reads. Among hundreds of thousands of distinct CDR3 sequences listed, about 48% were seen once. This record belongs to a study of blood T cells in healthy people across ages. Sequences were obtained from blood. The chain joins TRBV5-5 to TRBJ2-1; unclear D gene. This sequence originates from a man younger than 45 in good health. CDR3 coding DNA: TGTGCCAGCAGCTTGACGAGCATCCAGTTCTTC. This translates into CASSLTSIQFF.